One sample yielded the 13 T cell receptor beta chains listed below, sequenced in a study of graft-versus-host responses after intestinal transplantation. Here immunoSEQ multiplex PCR was the method, and the copy in TCRdb shows in-frame clones only, minus some. The sample has more than 55,000 clones, roughly 90% seen once. The starting material was PBMCs, obtained 26 days after transplant. These receptors were collected from a human patient who received an intestinal transplant, so some T cells may come from the graft donor.

The chain combines TRBV2 with TRBJ1-2, with D unresolved. Germline V lookup: CDR1 SNHLY, CDR2 FYNNEI. The CDR3 totals 12 residues. With 1 base removed from V and 11 bases from J, the gap between germline ends came to 11 bases. CDR3 nucleotide sequence: TGTGCCAGCAGTGAAGGACTGATTCGGTACACCTTC. Translating it yields CASSEGLIRYTF.

The J gene is TRBJ2-5, the V gene TRBV27; 9 nucleotides agree with TRBD2. The CDR3 covers 13 residues. V lost 6 bases to trimming and J lost 4 bases; unmatched junction nucleotides: 3. The germline V gene has CDR1 MNHEY and CDR2 SMNVEV (reference sequence). DNA of the CDR3: TGTGCCAGCAGGCGGGGGGGCCTAGAGACCCAGTACTTC. Its protein product is CASRRGGLETQYF.

In this sample, this clone turned up a few times. The chain uses TRBV7-9 and TRBJ1-2, with D unclear. V lost 2 bases and J 2 bases, leaving 9 bases between the germline ends. CDR1 and CDR2 from the germline V gene are SEHNR and FQNEAQ (reference sequence). CDR3 length: 14 residues. The CDR3 DNA follows: TGTGCCAGCAGCTTATCGGAGGGCAACTATGGCTACACCTTC. Its translation is CASSLSEGNYGYTF.

This chain uses TRBV4-1 with TRBJ1-5; the D is unclear. Germline V lookup: CDR1 MGHRA, CDR2 YSYEKL. The V gene lost 1 base and the J gene lost 2 bases, with 12 bases spanning the gap. The CDR3 sequence is 16 residues long. CDR3 nucleotides: TGCGCCAGCAGCCAAGCATTGGGAGGAGGCAATCAGCCCCAGCATTTT. Residues: CASSQALGGGNQPQHF.

CDR3 amino acids: CSVDDRGRPNEQFF. The CDR3 DNA is TGCAGCGTTGATGACAGGGGGCGCCCTAATGAGCAGTTCTTC. The J gene is TRBJ2-1, the V gene TRBV29-1; 10 nucleotides agree with TRBD1. Germline CDR1 and CDR2: SQVTM and ANQGSEA. This CDR3 has 14 residues. V shed 3 bases and J 7 bases; nucleotides not matched to a gene: 6.

The CDR3 loop reads CASSLSWGGGSETQYF. For the CDR3, the DNA is TGTGCCAGCAGCTTGAGTTGGGGCGGGGGTTCAGAGACCCAGTACTTC. The rearrangement joins TRBV7-8 to TRBJ2-5, with 7 bases lining up with TRBD2. V was clipped by 3 bases and J by 4 bases; unmatched bases: 11. The CDR3 is 16 residues long. Germline lookup yields CDR1 SGHVS and CDR2 FQNEAQ.

The gene calls are TRBV14 and TRBJ2-2, with D possibly matching TRBD2 (5 bases). This CDR3 has 17 amino acids. V lost 0 bases, J lost 2 bases, and 13 bases lay in between. CDR1 and CDR2 from the germline V gene are SGHDN and FVKESK. The CDR3: CASSQDFRTDNTGELFF. The CDR3 DNA reads as TGTGCCAGCAGCCAAGATTTTAGGACTGATAACACCGGGGAGCTGTTTTTT.

The chain carries TRBV4-1 and TRBJ1-2, with 7 bases aligning to TRBD1. The CDR3 has 16 residues. Trimming cost V 5 bases and J 8 bases; bases outside gene matches: 17. CDR1 is MGHRA, CDR2 YSYEKL, per germline. This chain's CDR3 is CASSAWDSWGWRGYTF. The CDR3 coding sequence is TGCGCCAGCAGCGCCTGGGACAGTTGGGGGTGGCGAGGCTACACCTTC.

The chain recombines TRBV6-5 with TRBJ2-3, with TRBD1 matching over 7 bases. Trimming took 2 bases from V and 2 from J; bases not matched to a gene: 1. This CDR3 is built from 14 residues. Germline loops: CDR1 MNHEY, CDR2 SVGAGI. CDR3 sequence: CASSYDRATDTQYF. CDR3 coding DNA: TGTGCCAGCAGTTACGACAGGGCCACAGATACGCAGTATTTT.

The J gene is TRBJ1-1, the V gene TRBV7-2; D remains ambiguous. CDR3 length equals 14 residues. V was clipped by 2 bases and J by 0 bases, with 7 bases between them. Germline CDR1 and CDR2: SGHTA and FQGNSA. The CDR3 spells CASSLTPLNTEAFF. The CDR3 DNA is TGTGCCAGCAGCTTAACACCTTTGAACACTGAAGCTTTCTTT.

This sequence joins TRBV28 and TRBJ2-7, with 9 bases aligning to TRBD2. In germline, CDR1 is MDHEN, CDR2 SYDVKM. The CDR3 extends over 16 amino acids. The J segment lost 2 bases and the V segment lost 1 base, leaving 6 bases of the junction unmatched. CDR3 nucleotide sequence: TGTGCCAGCAGTTTATCCCCTAGCGGGAACACCTACGAGCAGTACTTC. Its protein is CASSLSPSGNTYEQYF. The entire variable domain, with the rest obtained from reference TRBV28 and TRBJ2-7, is as follows: DVKVTQSSRYLVKRTGEKVFLECVQDMDHENMFWYRQDPGLGLRLIYFSYDVKMKEKGDIPEGYSVSREKKERFSLILESASTNQTSMYLCASSLSPSGNTYEQYFGPGTRLTVT.

This chain uses TRBV5-1 with TRBJ2-1, with TRBD2 matching 8 bases. This CDR3 has 13 amino acids. Unmatched junction bases numbered 7, after V lost 4 bases and J lost 10 bases. Germline V CDR1 and CDR2: SGHRS, YFSETQ. CDR3 amino acids: CASSLSVAGEQFF. The CDR3 DNA reads TGCGCCAGCAGCCTGTCCGTAGCGGGGGAGCAGTTCTTC.

The V call is TRBV7-9, the J call TRBJ2-1; D gene ambiguous. The V end was cut by 1 base, the J end by 9 bases, with 10 bases between. Per the germline V gene, CDR1 is SEHNR and CDR2 is FQNEAQ (reference sequence). The CDR3 has 13 amino acids. CDR3 sequence reads: CASSLGTSGEQFF. The CDR3 DNA is TGTGCCAGCAGCTTAGGTACATCTGGTGAGCAGTTCTTC.